Listed below are T cell receptor beta chains from one sample, sequenced in a study of cytomegalovirus exposure and HLA in healthy donors. Clones were read by immunoSEQ multiplex PCR, and TCRdb kept only the in-frame ones, dropping some. The sample holds some 110,000 clones, roughly 79% seen once. The sequenced sample was PBMCs. The receptors originated from a woman aged 25 to 39 in good health and CMV-seronegative. Each CDR3 is given with its conserved first and last residue. A D gene is named only where the DNA matches it firmly.

j_call,d_call,v_call,cdr3_aa
TRBJ2-7,NA,TRBV28,CASTGGTYEQYF
TRBJ2-3,TRBD2,TRBV27,CASSFNALGLAISTDTQYF
TRBJ2-5,TRBD2,TRBV5-1,CASSAGLAVQETQYF
TRBJ2-7,NA,TRBV21-1,CASSILGGSYEQYF
TRBJ1-1,NA,TRBV7-2,CASSLDVGGTEAFF
TRBJ1-2,TRBD1,TRBV14,CASSQELSGTGFFDGYTF
TRBJ1-5,TRBD1,TRBV4-1,CASSQDRDRAPNRPQHF
TRBJ1-1,NA,TRBV25-1,CASSASTGRNTEAFF
TRBJ2-2,NA,TRBV19,CASRLGNTGELFF
TRBJ1-2,TRBD1,TRBV19,CATGEGATNYGYTF
TRBJ2-1,NA,TRBV16,CASSRLGDEQFF
TRBJ2-7,TRBD2,TRBV5-1,CASSLMWLAGAREQYF
TRBJ2-1,TRBD2,TRBV4-3,CASSQDGGLAGAEQFF
TRBJ2-7,TRBD1,TRBV27,CASTPGTGNYEQYF
TRBJ2-7,TRBD2,TRBV5-8,CASRGTSGRPPYEQYF
TRBJ2-3,TRBD1,TRBV5-4,CASSLVTGALDTQYF
TRBJ2-2,NA,TRBV27,CASHTRRAGELFF
NA,NA,TRBV5-4,CASSLAGGPAYEQYF
TRBJ2-2,NA,TRBV19,CASSLRLASTGELFF
TRBJ2-7,NA,TRBV19,CASKFGHEQYF
TRBJ2-7,TRBD2,TRBV5-1,CASSPPSGGGIDEQYF
TRBJ1-5,NA,TRBV19,CASRGVAQPQHF
TRBJ1-1,NA,TRBV19,CASSTVGYGTEAFF
TRBJ2-1,NA,TRBV19,CASSIWEAGEQFF
TRBJ2-3,TRBD1,TRBV27,CASSLANSGQGAMDTQYF
TRBJ1-1,TRBD1,TRBV28,CASSLLGQGGNILAFF
TRBJ2-3,TRBD2,TRBV7-8,CASSLAPVAGGDTQYF
TRBJ2-5,NA,TRBV15,CATSRGWSQETQYF
TRBJ2-1,TRBD2,TRBV6-5,CASYAGTSAYNEQFF
TRBJ2-1,NA,TRBV2,CASEMGSRGSYNEQFF
TRBJ1-1,NA,TRBV10-3,CAISEGQANTEAFF
TRBJ1-5,NA,TRBV5-1,CASSRTPSNQPQHF
TRBJ2-1,TRBD2,TRBV28,CASRKREGGNEQFF
TRBJ2-1,TRBD2,TRBV9,CASSVKWAGGPLGDNEQFF
TRBJ2-1,TRBD1,TRBV7-9,CASIIKWDSIYNEQFF
TRBJ2-5,NA,TRBV28,CASSLQETQYF
TRBJ2-5,TRBD1,TRBV5-1,CASSIGQGGETQYF
TRBJ1-2,TRBD1,TRBV5-8,CASSLPAGGYGYTF
TRBJ2-1,NA,TRBV30,CAHEPGVMNEQFF
TRBJ2-7,TRBD1,TRBV5-1,CASSLARDRVTYEQYF
TRBJ1-4,NA,TRBV13,CASSPGQRNEKLFF